A single sample is the source of the 20 T cell receptor beta chains below, sequenced in a study of ipilimumab plus nivolumab after autologous stem cell transplantation. Clones were read by immunoSEQ multiplex PCR, and TCRdb kept only the in-frame ones, dropping some. The repertoire consists of about 43,000 clones, with roughly 88% occurring once and the leading ten covering 0.7% to 1%. Sequenced here: PBMCs, sampled in a trial of ipilimumab plus nivolumab as post-transplant consolidation. These receptors were collected from a male donor with multiple myeloma.

The chain has TRBV5-1 and TRBJ2-5; D is ambiguous. This CDR3 has 12 amino acids. The V gene lost 4 bases and the J gene lost 4 bases, with 8 bases spanning the gap. The germline V gene has CDR1 SGHRS and CDR2 YFSETQ. This chain's CDR3 is CASSDPGETQYF. The CDR3 DNA follows: TGCGCCAGCAGCGACCCGGGAGAGACCCAGTACTTC.

The rearrangement links TRBV10-1 to TRBJ1-2, with D perhaps matching TRBD1 (5 bases). The CDR3 is 13 residues long. V dropped 4 bases and J dropped 6 bases, with 12 bases sitting between them. Germline V lookup: CDR1 WNHNN, CDR2 SYGVQD (reference sequence). The chain's CDR3 is CASSGRVKDGYTF. Written as DNA, the CDR3 is TGCGCCAGCAGTGGCAGGGTGAAGGATGGCTACACCTTC.

V usage is TRBV4-1 and J usage is TRBJ2-2, with D possibly being TRBD2 (5 bases). This CDR3 has 17 residues. V was cut by 1 base and J by 0 bases, with 12 bases left in between. Germline values: CDR1 MGHRA, CDR2 YSYEKL. CDR3 nucleotide sequence: TGCGCCAGCAGCCAAGGTCGGGGTACTACGAACACCGGGGAGCTGTTTTTT. Translation gives CASSQGRGTTNTGELFF.

Concerning this clone itself: This sample includes further DNA sequences coding for the same CDR3. This chain uses TRBV5-1 with TRBJ2-7; D unclear. V lost 0 bases to trimming and J lost 0 bases, with 7 bases between them. This CDR3 region has 14 residues. Germline V gene lookup returns CDR1 SGHRS and CDR2 YFSETQ. CDR3 sequence: CASSLALSSYEQYF. The DNA for the CDR3 is TGCGCCAGCAGCTTGGCCCTAAGCTCCTACGAGCAGTACTTC.

The chain is built from TRBV7-6 and TRBJ1-2, with unresolved D. Germline values: CDR1 SGHVS, CDR2 FNYEAQ. V gave up 2 bases and J gave up 2 bases, with 12 bases separating them. This CDR3 contains 15 residues. CDR3 nucleotides: TGTGCCAGCAGCTTACTACCGGACCCCAACTATGGCTACACCTTC. Protein product: CASSLLPDPNYGYTF.

The CDR3 loop reads CASSQDRPSFRRDEQFF. The DNA for the CDR3 is TGTGCCAGCAGCCAAGATCGGCCTAGCTTTCGCCGGGATGAGCAGTTCTTC. The chain carries TRBV14 and TRBJ2-1; D perhaps matches TRBD2 (5 bases). Germline V gene data show CDR1 as SGHDN and CDR2 as FVKESK. Trimming pared 0 bases from V and 8 bases from J, leaving 20 bases between. This CDR3 spans 17 amino acids. Filled out from reference TRBV14 and TRBJ2-1, the complete variable domain reads EAGVTQFPSHSVIEKGQTVTLRCDPISGHDNLYWYRRVMGKEIKFLLHFVKESKQDESGMPNNRFLAERTGGTYSTLKVQPAELEDSGVYFCASSQDRPSFRRDEQFFGPGTRLTVL.

The chain joins TRBV5-4 to TRBJ2-5; 9 nucleotides line up with TRBD1. With the DNA end fitting TRBJ2-7 better, the J assignment may be wrong. Germline CDR1 is SGHNT and CDR2 is YYREEE (reference sequence). The CDR3 totals 15 residues. CDR3 coding DNA: TGTGCCAGCAGCCAACCGGGACAGGGAACCTACGAGCAGTACTTC. The encoded protein is CASSQPGQGTYEQYF.

The V gene is TRBV19, the J gene TRBJ1-2; unclear D gene. CDR1 and CDR2 (germline): LNHDA, SQIVND (reference sequence). The CDR3 is 16 residues long. V was cut by 6 bases and J by 2 bases, with 19 bases left in between. The CDR3 coding sequence is TGTGCCAGTAGCGTCGCTGCTGGAGGGAGGAACTATGGCTACACCTTC. Translation gives CASSVAAGGRNYGYTF.

V and J are TRBV27 and TRBJ2-5; 7 bases line up with TRBD1. This CDR3 comprises 15 residues. Germline-derived CDR1 and CDR2 are MNHEY and SMNVEV (reference sequence). Trimming cost V 6 bases and J 5 bases; bases outside gene matches: 12. The chain's CDR3 is CASSYKYRGSETQYF. DNA for the CDR3: TGTGCCAGCAGCTACAAATACAGGGGATCGGAGACCCAGTACTTC.

The chain employs TRBV6-4 and TRBJ2-1, with 9 bases identical to TRBD2. From germline, CDR1 is MRHNA and CDR2 SNTAGT. The ends lost 0 bases at V and 5 bases at J; junction bases unmatched: 5. The CDR3 loop spans 16 amino acids. The CDR3 region has the DNA TGTGCCAGCAGTGACTCGATGACTAGCGGACACAATGAGCAGTTCTTC. Protein sequence: CASSDSMTSGHNEQFF.

This chain connects TRBV19 to TRBJ1-5; the match to TRBD1 covers 10 bases. V was clipped by 5 bases and J by 5 bases; unmatched bases: 3. Germline loops: CDR1 LNHDA, CDR2 SQIVND (reference sequence). CDR3 length: 14 amino acids. CDR3: CASSGTGEHQPQHF. The CDR3 DNA is TGTGCCAGTAGTGGGACAGGGGAGCATCAGCCCCAGCATTTT.

This sequence joins TRBV9 and TRBJ2-7, with 12 bases fitting TRBD2. V lost 0 bases and J lost 7; bases outside the gene matches: 11. The germline V gene encodes CDR1 SGDLS and CDR2 YYNGEE. There are 17 residues in the CDR3. This CDR3 reads CASSVASGRALTGEQYF. CDR3 DNA: TGTGCCAGCAGCGTAGCTAGCGGGAGGGCCCTAACTGGGGAGCAGTACTTC.

This clone was counted only a few times. This rearrangement joins TRBV9 to TRBJ2-2; D remains unclear. The CDR3 contains 13 residues. Germline CDR1 reads SGDLS; CDR2 reads YYNGEE. V was clipped by 0 bases and J by 7 bases, with 7 bases between them. CDR3 protein: CASSVGGYGELFF. CDR3 DNA: TGTGCCAGCAGCGTAGGAGGTTACGGGGAGCTGTTTTTT.

The V call is TRBV4-1, the J call TRBJ2-5; 9 bases fit TRBD2. The J segment lost 1 base and the V segment lost 4 bases, leaving 25 bases of the junction unmatched. The CDR3 spans 22 residues. Looked up from germline, CDR1 is MGHRA and CDR2 is YSYEKL. CDR3 in amino acids: CASSPRDSLGLERGDLQETQYF. CDR3 DNA: TGCGCCAGCAGCCCCCGGGACAGTTTAGGGCTGGAGCGGGGGGACCTCCAAGAGACCCAGTACTTC.

This clone was seen just once. The V gene is TRBV7-2, the J gene TRBJ2-3, with no clear D. Germline lookup yields CDR1 SGHTA and CDR2 FQGNSA. The CDR3 loop spans 16 amino acids. V lost 1 base to trimming and J lost 0 bases, with 11 bases between them. DNA of the CDR3: TGTGCCAGCAGCTTAGGGGCCAGCCCTAGCACAGATACGCAGTATTTT. It translates to CASSLGASPSTDTQYF.

The chain recombines TRBV7-6 with TRBJ1-1; D might be TRBD1 (5 bases). This CDR3 is 12 amino acids long. Germline CDR1 is SGHVS and CDR2 is FNYEAQ. V lost 6 bases and J lost 5, with 10 bases in between. CDR3 DNA sequence: TGTGCCAGCAGTTATGGGGGTACTGAAGCTTTCTTT. This codes for CASSYGGTEAFF.

V is TRBV18 and J is TRBJ2-7; D not certain. CDR3 size: 16 residues. Trimming removed 3 bases from V and 3 bases from J, with 18 bases in between. Germline V gene sequence: CDR1 KGHSH, CDR2 LQKENI. Written as DNA, the CDR3 is TGTGCCAGCTCACCGCTCGACGTGGCCCCTGGCTACGAGCAGTACTTC. It translates to CASSPLDVAPGYEQYF.

This clone has only a few counts. The J gene is TRBJ1-3, the V gene TRBV28; no firm D call. This CDR3 has 12 amino acids. Germline-derived CDR1 and CDR2 are MDHEN and SYDVKM. V was pared by 7 bases and J by 3 bases, with 7 bases between. CDR3 DNA: TGTGCCAGCACCATCAGTGGAAACACCATATATTTT. This gives the protein CASTISGNTIYF.

The V and J genes are TRBV7-2 and TRBJ1-5; TRBD1 is a possible D gene (5 bases). Germline CDR1 and CDR2: SGHTA and FQGNSA. The V and J ends lost 5 bases and 1 base respectively, with 9 bases between them. CDR3 length equals 14 residues. In DNA form, the CDR3 reads TGTGCCAGCAGCCCCCGGGACAGCAATCAGCCCCAGCATTTT. Residues: CASSPRDSNQPQHF.

This clone was seen a handful of times. J is TRBJ2-1 and V is TRBV10-3; 7 nucleotides line up with TRBD2. In germline, CDR1 is ENHRY, CDR2 SYGVKD. V lost 0 bases and J lost 3; bases outside the gene matches: 8. The CDR3 spans 17 residues. The CDR3 DNA sequence: TGTGCCATCAGTGAGTCGATGGCTAGCGGTGACTACAATGAGCAGTTCTTC. Protein sequence: CAISESMASGDYNEQFF.